These 25 T cell receptor beta chains were all obtained from the same sample, sequenced in a study of cytomegalovirus exposure and HLA in healthy donors. The PCR made use of 60 Vbeta and 13 Jbeta primers. Sequencing used immunoSEQ multiplex PCR; TCRdb keeps in-frame clones, though not all of them. The sample features around 35,000 clones, with 1.5% to 2% in its top ten. The material sequenced was PBMCs. These receptors were taken from a woman aged 40 to 50 in good health and CMV-seropositive.

The rearrangement uses TRBV6-1 and TRBJ1-5; 9 bases line up with TRBD1. Looked up from germline, CDR1 is MNHNS and CDR2 is SASEGT. The CDR3 is 15 residues long. V dropped 6 bases and J dropped 3; count of bases not matched to a gene: 6. In DNA form, the CDR3 reads TGTGCCAGCAGAGGGACAGGGCTATTCAATCAGCCCCAGCATTTT. The encoded protein is CASRGTGLFNQPQHF.

This chain links TRBV6-6 with TRBJ1-2, with TRBD1 as a possible D gene (6 bases). Germline CDR1 and CDR2: MNHNY and SVGAGI (reference sequence). The CDR3 is 15 amino acids. Trimming removed 7 bases from V and 0 bases from J, with 15 bases in between. The CDR3: CASIWTANSNYGYTF. CDR3 nucleotide sequence: TGTGCCAGCATTTGGACAGCCAACTCTAACTATGGCTACACCTTC.

The rearrangement uses TRBV6-6 and TRBJ2-7; a weak D match, TRBD1 (6 bases). Per germline, CDR1 MNHNY and CDR2 SVGAGI (reference sequence). This CDR3 spans 13 amino acids. Trimming removed 6 bases from V and 3 bases from J, with 12 bases in between. This CDR3 reads CASSRDISYEQYF. CDR3 nucleotides: TGTGCCAGCAGCCGGGACATCAGCTACGAGCAGTACTTC.

The chain links TRBV6-5 to TRBJ1-1, with TRBD1 identical over 8 bases. Germline values: CDR1 MNHEY, CDR2 SVGAGI. CDR3 length equals 14 residues. The junction had 7 bases not matched to a gene; V was cut back by 6 bases and J by 4 bases. In nucleotides, the CDR3 is TGTGCCAGCAGACGGACAGGGCCGGGCACTGAAGCTTTCTTT. This gives the protein CASRRTGPGTEAFF.

The V call is TRBV10-3, the J call TRBJ2-4, with 9 bases matching TRBD2. Germline CDR1 and CDR2: ENHRY and SYGVKD. This CDR3 has 14 amino acids. The J segment lost 8 bases and the V segment lost 10 bases, leaving 12 bases of the junction unmatched. The CDR3 reads CANEPRTSVYIQYF. DNA for the CDR3: TGTGCCAACGAACCCCGGACTAGCGTTTACATTCAGTACTTC.

V and J are TRBV28 and TRBJ2-4, with TRBD1 identical over 8 bases. This CDR3 is built from 14 residues. CDR1 is MDHEN and CDR2 is SYDVKM in the germline V gene. V lost 8 bases to trimming and J lost 9 bases; unmatched junction nucleotides: 12. CDR3 region: CASDQTGARGIQYF. CDR3 nucleotide sequence: TGTGCCAGCGACCAGACAGGGGCCAGAGGCATTCAGTACTTC.

This rearrangement joins TRBV29-1 to TRBJ1-3, with 7 bases aligning to TRBD1. This CDR3 comprises 12 residues. Germline-derived CDR1 and CDR2 are SQVTM and ANQGSEA. V lost 7 bases to trimming and J lost 8 bases; unmatched junction nucleotides: 8. This CDR3 is CSADYRGDTIYF. DNA of the CDR3: TGCAGCGCTGACTACAGGGGAGACACCATATATTTT.

The rearrangement uses TRBV6-6 and TRBJ2-7, with TRBD1 matching over 9 bases. V dropped 10 bases and J dropped 3; count of bases not matched to a gene: 7. The CDR3 sequence is 13 residues long. Germline V lookup: CDR1 MNHNY, CDR2 SVGAGI (reference sequence). CDR3: CATGGTGHYEQYF. The CDR3 region has the DNA TGTGCCACCGGGGGGACAGGGCACTACGAGCAGTACTTC.

This chain links TRBV30 with TRBJ1-1, with TRBD1 identical over 8 bases. The germline CDR1 and CDR2 sequences are GTSNPN and SVGIG (reference sequence). V shed 2 bases, J shed 10 bases, and the junction held 3 bases outside the gene matches. This CDR3 region has 11 residues. CDR3 sequence reads: CAWSSGGLAFF. CDR3 bases: TGTGCCTGGAGTTCAGGGGGCTTAGCTTTCTTT.

The V and J genes are TRBV11-2 and TRBJ2-7; 10 bases fit TRBD2. CDR1 is SGHAT and CDR2 is FQNNGV in the germline V gene. CDR3 length: 16 residues. V lost 1 base, J lost 1 base, and 4 bases stayed unmatched. CDR3 protein: CASSLVLAGPSYEQYF. CDR3 DNA: TGTGCCAGCAGCTTAGTACTAGCGGGACCTTCCTACGAGCAGTACTTC.

The rearrangement joins TRBV28 to TRBJ1-4; TRBD1 is a possible D gene (5 bases). Trimming left V 2 bases short and J 0 bases short, with 10 bases between. The CDR3 runs to 16 residues. The germline V gene has CDR1 MDHEN and CDR2 SYDVKM. CDR3 amino acids: CASSLQGPATNEKLFF. CDR3 nucleotides: TGTGCCAGCAGTTTACAGGGTCCCGCAACTAATGAAAAACTGTTTTTT.

As concerns this clone: Other DNA sequences in the sample encode the same CDR3. The chain combines TRBV27 with TRBJ2-3, with 8 bases that match TRBD2. Germline V gives CDR1 MNHEY, CDR2 SMNVEV (reference sequence). After removal of 6 bases from V and 1 base from J, the junction contained 9 bases not matched to a gene. The CDR3 has 16 amino acids. The CDR3 nucleotides are TGTGCCAGCAGACCAACTAGCGGAGGGCGCACAGATACGCAGTATTTT. Protein sequence: CASRPTSGGRTDTQYF.

The genes are TRBV19 and TRBJ1-5; 8 nucleotides agree with TRBD1. The CDR3 has 13 amino acids. Trimming took 7 bases from V and 7 from J; bases not matched to a gene: 6. Germline CDR1 is LNHDA and CDR2 is SQIVND (reference sequence). The CDR3 DNA sequence: TGTGCCAGTATGGGCCAGGGGGCGCAGCCCCAGCATTTT. It encodes CASMGQGAQPQHF.

The chain joins TRBV6-4 to TRBJ1-5; TRBD1 matches at 7 bases. The CDR3 runs to 17 residues. CDR1 is MRHNA, CDR2 SNTAGT, per germline. Trimming took 0 bases from V and 0 from J; bases not matched to a gene: 5. This CDR3 reads CASSDSETGCSNQPQHF. CDR3 bases: TGTGCCAGCAGTGACTCGGAGACAGGGTGTAGCAATCAGCCCCAGCATTTT.

The rearrangement uses TRBV7-8 and TRBJ1-1, with D possibly being TRBD1 (5 bases). Germline V gene sequence: CDR1 SGHVS, CDR2 FQNEAQ. There are 14 residues in the CDR3. V shed 3 bases and J shed 8 bases, with 16 bases lying between them. The CDR3 here is CASSLGRRQTEAFF. CDR3 coding DNA: TGTGCCAGCAGCTTGGGTAGAAGACAGACCGAAGCTTTCTTT.

The V gene is TRBV6-5, the J gene TRBJ1-2; weak D call: TRBD1 (6 bases). Trimming cost V 4 bases and J 7 bases, with 16 bases left between them. The CDR3 sequence is 14 residues long. Germline values: CDR1 MNHEY, CDR2 SVGAGI. This chain's CDR3 is CASSSLLDRFGYTF. CDR3 DNA sequence: TGTGCCAGCAGTTCCCTATTGGACAGATTTGGCTACACCTTC.

The J gene is TRBJ2-7, the V gene TRBV28, with 11 positions matching TRBD2. Germline CDR1 and CDR2: MDHEN and SYDVKM. CDR3 size: 17 residues. V shed 6 bases and J 8 bases; nucleotides not matched to a gene: 18. CDR3 sequence (DNA): TGTGCCAGCAGCCAAGGGGGACAGACTAGCGGGAAACCTCAGCAGTACTTC. It is translated as CASSQGGQTSGKPQQYF.

The chain links TRBV27 to TRBJ2-1; TRBD2 matches 8 bases. J gave up 8 bases and V 3 bases, and 18 bases lay outside the gene matches. Germline V gives CDR1 MNHEY, CDR2 SMNVEV (reference sequence). This CDR3 contains 18 residues. The chain's CDR3 is CASSFPTAAAGGFDEQFF. CDR3 in DNA: TGTGCCAGCAGTTTCCCCACCGCCGCGGCGGGAGGTTTCGATGAGCAGTTCTTC.

The chain links TRBV28 to TRBJ2-2; D might be TRBD2 (5 bases). Per germline, CDR1 MDHEN and CDR2 SYDVKM. The CDR3 length is 11 residues. The CDR3, as DNA: TGTGCTACGAGAGGGACCGGGGAGCTGTTTTTT. Protein product: CATRGTGELFF.

In nucleotides, the CDR3 is TGTGCCAGCAGCTTAGACAGGGAACTCACCGGGGAGCTGTTTTTT. It specifies CASSLDRELTGELFF. This sequence joins TRBV7-9 and TRBJ2-2; D is perhaps TRBD1 (6 bases). Per germline, CDR1 SEHNR and CDR2 FQNEAQ (reference sequence). The CDR3 runs 15 residues. V was clipped by 1 base and J by 4 bases, with 10 bases between them.

The genes are TRBV9 and TRBJ2-7, with a weak D call TRBD1 (6 bases). The germline V and J ends were trimmed by 4 bases and 2 bases, with 10 bases remaining between them. CDR3 length equals 13 residues. CDR1 SGDLS and CDR2 YYNGEE come from the germline V gene. The CDR3, as DNA: TGTGCCAGCAGCCCCGGGACAACCTACGAGCAGTACTTC. Its translation: CASSPGTTYEQYF.

The genes are TRBV29-1 and TRBJ1-1; 7 positions agree with TRBD1. Germline-derived CDR1 and CDR2 are SQVTM and ANQGSEA. This CDR3 contains 15 residues. The CDR3 DNA reads as TGCAACGGTCAGCCACTCAGGGGGATGAACACTGAAGCTTTCTTT. It encodes CNGQPLRGMNTEAFF.

V and J are TRBV7-6 and TRBJ2-7, with D unresolved. There are 15 residues in the CDR3. CDR1 and CDR2 from the germline V gene are SGHVS and FNYEAQ. The germline V and J ends were trimmed by 0 bases and 3 bases, with 12 bases remaining between them. The CDR3 protein is CASSLAAGSIYEQYF. The CDR3 DNA is TGTGCCAGCAGCTTAGCAGCAGGTAGTATCTACGAGCAGTACTTC.

The V and J genes are TRBV5-8 and TRBJ2-5; 11 bases agree with TRBD2. Unmatched junction bases numbered 9, after V lost 0 bases and J lost 2 bases. Germline V lookup: CDR1 SGHTS, CDR2 YDEGEE. This CDR3 contains 18 residues. CDR3 protein: CASSLGTQLAGGQETQYF. The CDR3 nucleotides read TGTGCCAGCAGCTTGGGCACCCAGCTAGCGGGGGGTCAAGAGACCCAGTACTTC. Filled out from reference TRBV5-8 and TRBJ2-5, the complete variable domain reads EAGVTQSPTHLIKTRGQQATLRCSPISGHTSVYWYQQALGLGLQFLLWYDEGEERNRGNFPPRFSGRQFPNYSSELNVNALELEDSALYLCASSLGTQLAGGQETQYFGPGTRLLVL.

This chain joins TRBV5-1 and TRBJ1-1, with D perhaps TRBD1 (6 bases). The V gene's germline CDR1 is SGHRS and CDR2 YFSETQ. The CDR3 is 14 residues long. V lost 5 bases and J 1 base, leaving 12 bases between the germline ends. CDR3: CASRYRVENTEAFF. DNA of the CDR3: TGCGCCAGCAGATACAGGGTGGAGAACACTGAAGCTTTCTTT.